The 16 T cell receptor beta chains below were found in one sample sequenced in a study of Ad26.COV2.S vaccination and SARS-CoV-2 variants. The treatment denotes: around 19 received Ad26.COV2.S at low or high dose, single or two shots; about 5 received placebo; per-sample allocation not given. Sampling took place 63 days after the first vaccine or placebo injection. Using immunoSEQ multiplex PCR, the repertoire was profiled, and TCRdb retains in-frame clones only, with some absent. The repertoire holds roughly 380,000 clones, with roughly 81% as singletons. Sequenced here: peripheral blood, sampled in a trial of Ad26.COV2.S vaccine versus placebo. The receptors stem from a person between 18 and 65 years old who received the Ad26.COV2.S COVID-19 vaccine or a placebo.

This clone was counted a single time. The rearrangement links TRBV9 to TRBJ1-2; 7 nucleotides agree with TRBD1. V trimming: 4 bases; J trimming: 5 bases; junction bases outside the gene matches: 8. The CDR3 length is 14 residues. Germline CDR1 reads SGDLS; CDR2 reads YYNGEE. This chain's CDR3 is CASSTSGTAYGYTF. The CDR3 DNA reads as TGTGCCAGCAGCACGTCCGGGACAGCTTATGGCTACACCTTC. The variable domain in full, completed from reference TRBV9 and TRBJ1-2, reads DSGVTQTPKHLITATGQRVTLRCSPRSGDLSVYWYQQSLDQGLQFLIQYYNGEERAKGNILERFSAQQFPDLHSELNLSSLELGDSALYFCASSTSGTAYGYTFGSGTRLTVV.

This sequence joins TRBV13 and TRBJ2-7; 10 nucleotides match TRBD2. Germline V gene lookup returns CDR1 PRHDT and CDR2 FYEKMQ (reference sequence). V shed 3 bases and J 3 bases; nucleotides not matched to a gene: 8. The CDR3 extends over 16 amino acids. The CDR3, as DNA: TGTGCCAGCAGCTTGGCTAGCGGGGGATTAATCTACGAGCAGTACTTC. Translating gives CASSLASGGLIYEQYF.

The chain employs TRBV21-1 and TRBJ2-1. TRBV21-1 is termed a pseudogene. CDR3 length equals 11 residues. Written as DNA, the CDR3 is TGTGCCAGCAGTAATTACCCTGAGCAGTTCTTC. Residues: CASSNYPEQFF.

V gene TRBV21-1 combines with J gene TRBJ2-7; the table's D call, TRBD1, was not checked against the DNA. TRBV21-1 is classified as a pseudogene. The CDR3 contains 15 residues. The CDR3 sequence: CATQSHTGQGYEQYF. The CDR3 nucleotides are TGTGCCACCCAAAGCCATACGGGACAGGGATACGAGCAGTACTTC.

The rearrangement links TRBV19 to TRBJ2-5; D not certain. V dropped 1 base and J dropped 1 base, with 7 bases sitting between them. The CDR3 spans 14 residues. Germline V gene sequence: CDR1 LNHDA, CDR2 SQIVND (reference sequence). The CDR3 DNA reads as TGTGCCAGTAGTATAGCAGGTGCCCAAGAGACCCAGTACTTC. This codes for CASSIAGAQETQYF.

The gene calls are TRBV6-2 or TRBV6-3 and TRBJ1-1; D gene unclear. Trimming shortened V by 6 bases and J by 4 bases, and 15 bases separated the two germline ends. The CDR3 loop spans 14 amino acids. CDR1 and CDR2 (germline): MNHEY, SVGEGT. The CDR3 sequence is CASSGMEGITEAFF. CDR3 bases: TGTGCCAGCAGCGGAATGGAGGGAATCACTGAAGCTTTCTTT.

V gene TRBV19 combines with J gene TRBJ2-3; 7 nucleotides match TRBD2. Germline assignment: CDR1 LNHDA and CDR2 SQIVND (reference sequence). The J segment lost 4 bases and the V segment lost 5 bases, leaving 24 bases of the junction unmatched. The CDR3 runs 20 residues. This CDR3 is CASSWPLGAGRSGAADTQYF. CDR3 in DNA: TGTGCCAGTAGTTGGCCCTTGGGAGCGGGACGCTCCGGCGCGGCAGATACGCAGTATTTT.

The J gene is TRBJ1-5, the V gene TRBV5-1; D unclear. V was shortened by 0 bases and J by 2 bases, with 9 bases between the two germline ends. This CDR3 is built from 15 residues. Germline-derived CDR1 and CDR2 are SGHRS and YFSETQ. The chain's CDR3 is CASSLEGRRNQPQHF. CDR3 in DNA: TGCGCCAGCAGCTTGGAGGGCAGGCGCAATCAGCCCCAGCATTTT.

The chain couples TRBV9 to TRBJ2-7, with 7 bases matching TRBD2. The CDR3 has 14 amino acids. Trimming removed 4 bases from V and 7 bases from J; junction bases left unmatched: 11. Germline CDR1 and CDR2: SGDLS and YYNGEE. The CDR3 sequence: CASSPRWVGGEQYF. CDR3 sequence (DNA): TGTGCCAGCAGCCCCCGATGGGTCGGGGGGGAGCAGTACTTC.

This sequence joins TRBV5-6 and TRBJ2-2, with D possibly matching TRBD1 (5 bases). Trimming took off 5 bases at V and 5 bases at J, with 16 bases between the two ends. This CDR3 region has 15 residues. Looked up from germline, CDR1 is SGHDT and CDR2 is YYEEEE. CDR3 residues: CASSTLSGWTGELFF. CDR3 DNA: TGTGCCAGCAGTACCTTATCAGGGTGGACCGGGGAGCTGTTTTTT.

The chain couples TRBV3-1 (or the pseudogene TRBV3-2) to TRBJ2-7; perhaps D is TRBD1 or TRBD2 (5 bases each). Between the trimmed V and J ends, which lost 1 base and 7 bases, there was a span of 23 bases. Per the germline V gene, CDR1 is LGHDT and CDR2 is YNNKEL (reference sequence). The CDR3 loop spans 17 amino acids. CDR3 sequence: CASSQGGVGTAVGEQYF. The CDR3 coding sequence is TGTGCCAGCAGCCAAGGAGGGGTCGGGACCGCCGTGGGGGAGCAGTACTTC.

A note on this clone: Other nucleotide sequences in the sample specify the same CDR3. This sequence joins TRBV7-9 and TRBJ2-7; D gene ambiguous. The V end was cut by 1 base, the J end by 0 bases, with 7 bases between. The CDR3 has 14 residues. Germline V gene data show CDR1 as SEHNR and CDR2 as FQNEAQ (reference sequence). The CDR3 region has the DNA TGTGCCAGCAGCTTAGAGGGCAGCTCCTACGAGCAGTACTTC. This sequence encodes CASSLEGSSYEQYF.

The J gene is TRBJ1-3, the V gene TRBV29-1; a possible D gene is TRBD1 (6 bases). The CDR3 runs 13 residues. Deletions cut 5 bases from V and 5 bases from J, with 13 bases between. Germline-derived CDR1 and CDR2 are SQVTM and ANQGSEA. CDR3 DNA: TGCAGCGTTCAACAGGGAGATAGAAACACCATATATTTT. It encodes CSVQQGDRNTIYF. The complete variable domain, with remaining parts taken from reference TRBV29-1 and TRBJ1-3, reads SAVISQKPSRDICQRGTSLTIQCQVDSQVTMMFWYRQQPGQSLTLIATANQGSEATYESGFVIDKFPISRPNLTFSTLTVSNMSPEDSSIYLCSVQQGDRNTIYFGEGSWLTVV.

This rearrangement joins TRBV5-1 to TRBJ2-2, with D uncertain. This CDR3 has 14 residues. Trimming cost V 6 bases and J 0 bases, with 9 bases left between them. Germline V gene sequence: CDR1 SGHRS, CDR2 YFSETQ. CDR3 sequence (DNA): TGCGCCAGCAACTCCGGAACGAACACCGGGGAGCTGTTTTTT. Translating gives CASNSGTNTGELFF.

The chain joins TRBV5-4 to TRBJ1-6; D is ambiguous. V dropped 4 bases and J dropped 8 bases, with 16 bases sitting between them. The CDR3 sequence is 15 residues long. CDR1 is SGHNT, CDR2 YYREEE, per germline (reference sequence). In nucleotides, the CDR3 is TGTGCCAGCAGCGCGGGGAAGGACGGGGATTCACCCCTCCACTTT. The encoded protein is CASSAGKDGDSPLHF.

The chain carries TRBV9 and TRBJ2-7; 11 positions match TRBD1. Trimming took 0 bases from V and 4 from J; bases not matched to a gene: 3. The CDR3 length is 15 residues. Germline loops: CDR1 SGDLS, CDR2 YYNGEE. The CDR3: CASSVGGQGVYEQYF. The CDR3 coding sequence is TGTGCCAGCAGCGTAGGGGGACAGGGGGTATACGAGCAGTACTTC.